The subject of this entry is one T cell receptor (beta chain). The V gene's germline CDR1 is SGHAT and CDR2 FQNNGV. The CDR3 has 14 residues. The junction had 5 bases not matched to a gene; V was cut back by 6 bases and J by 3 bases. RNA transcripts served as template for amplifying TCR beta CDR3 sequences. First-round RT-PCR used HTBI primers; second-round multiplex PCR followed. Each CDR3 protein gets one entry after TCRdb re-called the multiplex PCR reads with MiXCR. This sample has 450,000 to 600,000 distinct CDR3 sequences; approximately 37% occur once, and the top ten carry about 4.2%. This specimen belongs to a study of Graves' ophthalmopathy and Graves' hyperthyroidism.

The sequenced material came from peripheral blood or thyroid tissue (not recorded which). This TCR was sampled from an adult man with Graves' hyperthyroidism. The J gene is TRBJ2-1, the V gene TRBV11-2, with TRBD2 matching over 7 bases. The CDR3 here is CASRGSGIYNEQFF. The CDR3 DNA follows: TGTGCCAGCAGGGGCAGCGGGATCTACAATGAGCAGTTCTTC. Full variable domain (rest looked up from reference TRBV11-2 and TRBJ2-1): EAGVAQSPRYKIIEKRQSVAFWCNPISGHATLYWYQQILGQGPKLLIQFQNNGVVDDSQLPKDRFSAERLKGVDSTLKIQPAKLEDSAVYLCASRGSGIYNEQFFGPGTRLTVL.